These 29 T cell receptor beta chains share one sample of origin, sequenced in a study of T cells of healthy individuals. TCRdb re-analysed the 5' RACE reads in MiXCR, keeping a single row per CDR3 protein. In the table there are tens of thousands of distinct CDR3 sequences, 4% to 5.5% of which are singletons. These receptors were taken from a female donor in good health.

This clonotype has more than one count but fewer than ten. The CDR3 DNA reads as TGTGCCAGCCTTCGGACTCGGTCCACAGATACGCAGTATTTT. It codes for CASLRTRSTDTQYF. The chain couples TRBV2 to TRBJ2-3; TRBD2 might be the D (5 bases). The germline V gene encodes CDR1 SNHLY and CDR2 FYNNEI. V shed 8 bases and J shed 2 bases, with 14 bases lying between them. The CDR3 length is 14 residues.

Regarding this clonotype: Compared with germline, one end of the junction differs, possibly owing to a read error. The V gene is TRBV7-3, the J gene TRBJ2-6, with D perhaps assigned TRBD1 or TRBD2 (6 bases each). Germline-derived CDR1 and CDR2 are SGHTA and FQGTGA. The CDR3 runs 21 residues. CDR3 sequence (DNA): TGTGCCAGCAGGGACTTCGGAGGGGGTCCCCTATATAGCTCTGGGGCCAACGTCCCGACTTTC. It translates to CASRDFGGGPLYSSGANVPTF.

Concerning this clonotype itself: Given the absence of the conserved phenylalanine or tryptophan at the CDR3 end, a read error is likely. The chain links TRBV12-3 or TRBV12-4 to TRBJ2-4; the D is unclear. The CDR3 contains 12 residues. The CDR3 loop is CASRLAKNIQYY. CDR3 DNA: TGTGCCAGCAGATTAGCCAAAAACATTCAGTACTAC.

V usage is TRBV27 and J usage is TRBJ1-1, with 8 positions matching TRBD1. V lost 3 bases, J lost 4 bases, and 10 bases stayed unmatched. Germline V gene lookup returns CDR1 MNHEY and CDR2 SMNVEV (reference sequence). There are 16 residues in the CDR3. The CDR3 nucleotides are TGTGCCAGCAGTTTGGACAGGGCAGTGGGGAGCACTGAAGCTTTCTTT. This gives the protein CASSLDRAVGSTEAFF.

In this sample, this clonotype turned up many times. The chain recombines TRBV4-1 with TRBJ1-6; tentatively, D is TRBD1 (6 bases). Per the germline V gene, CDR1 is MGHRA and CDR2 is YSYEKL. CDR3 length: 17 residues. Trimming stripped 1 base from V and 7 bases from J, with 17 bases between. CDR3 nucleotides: TGCGCCAGCAGCCAAGGAACAGGGAGAATGAGGAATTCACCCCTCCACTTT. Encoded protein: CASSQGTGRMRNSPLHF.

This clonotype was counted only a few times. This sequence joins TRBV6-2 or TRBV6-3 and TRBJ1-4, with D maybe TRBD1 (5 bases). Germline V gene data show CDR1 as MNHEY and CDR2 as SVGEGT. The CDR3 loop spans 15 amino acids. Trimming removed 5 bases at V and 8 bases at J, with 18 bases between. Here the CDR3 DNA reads TGTGCCAGCAGTACTCCTACGGGGACGGTAGAAAAACTGTTTTTT. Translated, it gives CASSTPTGTVEKLFF.

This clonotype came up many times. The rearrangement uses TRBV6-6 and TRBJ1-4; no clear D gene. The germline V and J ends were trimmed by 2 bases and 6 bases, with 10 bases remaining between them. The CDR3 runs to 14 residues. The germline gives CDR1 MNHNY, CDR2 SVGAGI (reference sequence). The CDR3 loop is CASSYIGLDEKLFF. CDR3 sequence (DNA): TGTGCCAGCAGTTACATAGGTCTTGATGAAAAACTGTTTTTT.

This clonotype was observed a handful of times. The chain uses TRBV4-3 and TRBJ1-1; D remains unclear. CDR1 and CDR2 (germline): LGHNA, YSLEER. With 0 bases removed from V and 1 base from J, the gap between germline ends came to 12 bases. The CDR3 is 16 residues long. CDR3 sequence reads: CASSQDLTPENTEAFF. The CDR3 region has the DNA TGCGCCAGCAGCCAAGATCTCACCCCAGAGAACACTGAAGCTTTCTTT.

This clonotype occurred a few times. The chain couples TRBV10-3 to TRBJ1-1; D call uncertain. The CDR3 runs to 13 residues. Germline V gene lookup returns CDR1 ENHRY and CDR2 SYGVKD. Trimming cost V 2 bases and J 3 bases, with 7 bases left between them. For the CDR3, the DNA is TGTGCCATCAGTGAGGACTCACACACTGAAGCTTTCTTT. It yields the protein CAISEDSHTEAFF.

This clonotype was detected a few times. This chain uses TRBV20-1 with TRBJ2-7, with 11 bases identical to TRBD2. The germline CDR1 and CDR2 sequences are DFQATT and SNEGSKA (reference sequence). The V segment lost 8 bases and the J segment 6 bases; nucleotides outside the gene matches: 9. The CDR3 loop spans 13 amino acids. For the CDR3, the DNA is TGCAGTCCGACTAGCGGGATCTCCCGCGAGCAGTACTTC. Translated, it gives CSPTSGISREQYF.

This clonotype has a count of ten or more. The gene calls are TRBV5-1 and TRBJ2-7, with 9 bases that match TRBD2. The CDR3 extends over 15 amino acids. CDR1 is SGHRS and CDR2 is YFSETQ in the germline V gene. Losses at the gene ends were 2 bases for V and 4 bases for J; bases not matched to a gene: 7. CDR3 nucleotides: TGCGCCAGCAGCTTCTTCGCTAGCGGGGCATACGAGCAGTACTTC. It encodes CASSFFASGAYEQYF.

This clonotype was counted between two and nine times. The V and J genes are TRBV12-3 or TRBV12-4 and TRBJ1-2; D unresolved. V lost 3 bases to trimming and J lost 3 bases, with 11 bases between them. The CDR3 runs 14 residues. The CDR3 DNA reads TGTGCCAGCAGTTTGGGAGGAACGGACTATGGCTACACCTTC. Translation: CASSLGGTDYGYTF.

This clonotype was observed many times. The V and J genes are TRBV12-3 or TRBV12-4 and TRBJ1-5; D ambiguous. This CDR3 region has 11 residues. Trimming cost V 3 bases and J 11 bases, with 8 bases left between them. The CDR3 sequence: CASSFGSSQHF. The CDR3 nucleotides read TGTGCCAGCAGTTTTGGGTCATCCCAGCATTTT.

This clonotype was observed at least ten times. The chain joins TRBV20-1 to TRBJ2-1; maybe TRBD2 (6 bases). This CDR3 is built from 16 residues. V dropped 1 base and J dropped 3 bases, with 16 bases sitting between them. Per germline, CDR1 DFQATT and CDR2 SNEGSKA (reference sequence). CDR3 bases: TGCAGTGCTAGAGCCCACGGGGGTAAAGGCTACAATGAGCAGTTCTTC. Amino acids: CSARAHGGKGYNEQFF.

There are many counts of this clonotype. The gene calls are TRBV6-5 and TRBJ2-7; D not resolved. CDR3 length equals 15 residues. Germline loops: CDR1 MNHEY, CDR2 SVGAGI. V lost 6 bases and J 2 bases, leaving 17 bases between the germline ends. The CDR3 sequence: CASRNGRPLTYEQYF. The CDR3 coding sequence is TGTGCCAGCAGGAATGGACGCCCCCTTACCTACGAGCAGTACTTC.

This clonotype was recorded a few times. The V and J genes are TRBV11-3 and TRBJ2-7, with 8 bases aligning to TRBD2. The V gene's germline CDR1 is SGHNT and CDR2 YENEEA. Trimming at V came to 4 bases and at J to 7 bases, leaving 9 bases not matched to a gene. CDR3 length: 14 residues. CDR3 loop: CASSSRLAPNEQYF. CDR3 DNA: TGTGCCAGCAGCTCCCGACTAGCGCCTAATGAGCAGTACTTC.

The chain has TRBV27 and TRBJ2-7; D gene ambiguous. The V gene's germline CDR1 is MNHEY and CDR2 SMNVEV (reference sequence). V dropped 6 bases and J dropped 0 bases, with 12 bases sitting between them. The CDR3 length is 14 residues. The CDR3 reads CASSLFRSSYEQYF. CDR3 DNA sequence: TGTGCCAGCAGCCTCTTTAGAAGCTCCTACGAGCAGTACTTC.

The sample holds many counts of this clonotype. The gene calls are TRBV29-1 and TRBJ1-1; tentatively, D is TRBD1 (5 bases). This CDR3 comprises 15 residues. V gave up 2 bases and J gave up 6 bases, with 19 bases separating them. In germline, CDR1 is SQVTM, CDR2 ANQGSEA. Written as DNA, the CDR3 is TGCAGCGTTGAACCCAACAGTGGGGGGGGAGCTGAAGCTTTCTTT. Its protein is CSVEPNSGGGAEAFF.

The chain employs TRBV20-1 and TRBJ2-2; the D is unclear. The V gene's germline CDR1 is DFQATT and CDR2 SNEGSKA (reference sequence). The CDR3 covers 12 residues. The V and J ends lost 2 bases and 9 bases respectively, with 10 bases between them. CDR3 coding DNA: TGCAGTGCTAGACCCCCCCGCCGGGAGCTGTTTTTT. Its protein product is CSARPPRRELFF.

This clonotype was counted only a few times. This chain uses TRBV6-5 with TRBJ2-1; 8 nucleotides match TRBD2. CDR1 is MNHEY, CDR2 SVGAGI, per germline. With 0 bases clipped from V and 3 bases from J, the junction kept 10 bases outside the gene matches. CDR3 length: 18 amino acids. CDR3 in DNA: TGTGCCAGCAGTTACTCGAGGCCCGGCGGGGGGAGCTACAATGAGCAGTTCTTC. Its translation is CASSYSRPGGGSYNEQFF.

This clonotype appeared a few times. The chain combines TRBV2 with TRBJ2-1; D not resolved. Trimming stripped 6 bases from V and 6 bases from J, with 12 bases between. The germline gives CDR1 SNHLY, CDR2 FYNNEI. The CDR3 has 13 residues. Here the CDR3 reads CASSSNPFNEQFF. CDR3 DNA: TGTGCCAGCAGCTCCAATCCGTTCAATGAGCAGTTCTTC.

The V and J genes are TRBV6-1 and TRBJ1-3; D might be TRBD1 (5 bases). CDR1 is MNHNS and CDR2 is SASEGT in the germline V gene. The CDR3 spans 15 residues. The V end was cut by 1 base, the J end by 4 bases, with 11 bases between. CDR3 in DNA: TGTGCCAGCAGTGAAGACGGGGCGAGGGGAAACACCATATATTTT. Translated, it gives CASSEDGARGNTIYF.

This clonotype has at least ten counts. CDR3 sequence (DNA): TGCAGCGTTGAAGGACAGAGGAACACTGAAGCTTTCTTT. This encodes CSVEGQRNTEAFF. This chain connects TRBV29-1 to TRBJ1-1; possible D gene TRBD1, 5 bases. CDR3 length equals 13 residues. Trimming took 1 base from V and 1 from J, leaving 7 bases between them. Germline CDR1 SQVTM, CDR2 ANQGSEA. Combining the CDR3 with reference TRBV29-1 and TRBJ1-1 gives the whole variable domain SAVISQKPSRDICQRGTSLTIQCQVDSQVTMMFWYRQQPGQSLTLIATANQGSEATYESGFVIDKFPISRPNLTFSTLTVSNMSPEDSSIYLCSVEGQRNTEAFFGQGTRLTVV.

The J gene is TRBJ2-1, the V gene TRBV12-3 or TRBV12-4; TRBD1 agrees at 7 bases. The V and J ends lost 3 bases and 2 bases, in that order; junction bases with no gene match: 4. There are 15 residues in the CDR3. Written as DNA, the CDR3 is TGTGCCAGCAGTTTTAGGGGACAGACCTACAATGAGCAGTTCTTC. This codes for CASSFRGQTYNEQFF.

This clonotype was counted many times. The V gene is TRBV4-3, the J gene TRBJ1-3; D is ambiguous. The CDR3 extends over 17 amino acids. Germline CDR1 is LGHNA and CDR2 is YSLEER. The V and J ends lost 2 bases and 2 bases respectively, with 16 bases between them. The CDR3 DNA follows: TGCGCCAGCAGCCAACCCTCAAGCGGGGTTACTGGAAACACCATATATTTT. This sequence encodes CASSQPSSGVTGNTIYF.

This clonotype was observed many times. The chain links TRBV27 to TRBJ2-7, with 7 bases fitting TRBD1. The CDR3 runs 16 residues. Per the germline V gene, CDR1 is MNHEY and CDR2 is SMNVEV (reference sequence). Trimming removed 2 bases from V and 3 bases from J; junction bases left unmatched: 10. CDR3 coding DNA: TGTGCCAGCAGTTTAGATTCGACAGGGACCCTCTACGAGCAGTACTTC. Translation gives CASSLDSTGTLYEQYF.

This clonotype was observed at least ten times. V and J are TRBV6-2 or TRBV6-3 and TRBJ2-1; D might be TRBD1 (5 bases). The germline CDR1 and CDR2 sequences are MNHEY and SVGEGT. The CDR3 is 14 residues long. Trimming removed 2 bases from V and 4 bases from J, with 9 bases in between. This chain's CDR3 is CASSYQDTYNEQFF. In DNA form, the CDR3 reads TGTGCCAGCAGTTACCAGGACACTTACAATGAGCAGTTCTTC.

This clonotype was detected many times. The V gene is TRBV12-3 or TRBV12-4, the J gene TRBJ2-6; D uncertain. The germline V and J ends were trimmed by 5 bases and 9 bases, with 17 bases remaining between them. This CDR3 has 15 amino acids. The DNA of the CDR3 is TGTGCCAGCAGTGACGAATTTATCTGGGACAACGTCCTGACTTTC. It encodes CASSDEFIWDNVLTF.

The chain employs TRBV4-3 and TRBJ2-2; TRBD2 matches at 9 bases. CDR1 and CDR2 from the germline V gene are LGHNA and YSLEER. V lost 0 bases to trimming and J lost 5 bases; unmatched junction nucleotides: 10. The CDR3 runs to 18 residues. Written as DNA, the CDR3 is TGCGCCAGCAGCCAAGATCAGGATAGCGGGAGATGGACCGGGGAGCTGTTTTTT. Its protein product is CASSQDQDSGRWTGELFF.